This paragraph covers one T cell receptor beta chain sequence. The antigen it recognizes is unknown. Per-base quality was not reported, and no clone a single base away is much larger than it. The data were obtained in a study of blood T cell repertoires in COVID-19 (dated by TCRdb to 2020 to 2021). With regard to the full study: Collaborator samples came from the United States, Italy and Spain and covered acute and convalescent phases of COVID-19. The sample metadata nearly always contained a de-identified subject ID, COVID-19 status, age in years and sex. The material from the prospective study consisted of cDNA or gDNA derived from T cells, B-cell-depleted T cells, or PBMCs. Where available, HLA class I and class II types were taken from metadata supplied by the sample provider and were not determined by assay-based typing. The samples were drawn from the first 160 participants of the ongoing ImmuneRACE study and from 1,254 subjects provided by 6 global collaborators. Deeply sampled blood TCRbeta repertoires from subjects exposed to, actively infected with, or recovered from COVID-19 were included in the dataset. The repertoires were made available in a free public database intended to serve as a resource for research on the immune response to SARS-CoV-2.

The V and J ends are trimmed by 6 bases and 1 base, leaving 6 bases between them. The germline V gene (reference sequence) specifies MNHEY as CDR1 and SMNVEV as CDR2. The CDR3 measures 12 amino acids from cysteine to phenylalanine. The CDR3 DNA has 36 bases and is translated from base 1. Collaborating institutions collected whole blood in K2EDTA tubes following their own protocols. Collaborator samples were shipped for TCRbeta analysis as frozen whole blood, isolated PBMCs, or DNA extracted from either sample type. Broader findings and caveats from the paper: Clinical and demographic metadata were provided uncurated, with the amount varying by source and participant.

TCRbeta CDR3 regions were amplified from genomic DNA using the immunoSEQ Assay, a bias-controlled multiplex PCR. From the authors' description of their analysis: Nucleated cell counts per sample were estimated from amplification of reference gene primers within the assay. To quantify the absolute abundance of each unique TCRbeta CDR3 rearrangement, sequence reads were collapsed and filtered. For each sample, productive Simpson clonality was calculated as the square root of Simpson's diversity index over productive rearrangements. The table comes from immuneACCESS by way of TCRdb, which keeps in-frame sequences with V and J called. Part of the clones is missing from these tables; in studies checked, under half for an unresolved V gene and the rest for unknown reasons. V and J calls plus clone size are reproduced from that table; the DNA served to infer D and trimming. Across this sample there are about 90,000 clones, with 65% to 85% seen only once. The ten largest account for 25% of the sample.

The receptor was derived from a man of 80 years or more with active or convalescent COVID-19. Sequencing was done on a sample of peripheral blood. The receptor chain draws on TRBV27 and TRBJ1-1, with an unclear D gene assignment. The bases read TGTGCCAGCAGCCACGGGAACACTGAAGCTTTCTTT. Translated, this is CASSHGNTEAFF.